This T cell receptor (beta chain) was recovered during a study of blood T cell repertoires in COVID-19. Participants were aged about 18 to 89 years, lived in 25 or so US areas, and enrolled virtually. Per the original methods: Amplifying reference gene primers gave estimates of nucleated cell counts. Produced via immunoSEQ multiplex PCR; TCRdb's table is partial and in-frame only. V and J calls plus clone size are reproduced from that table; the DNA served to infer D and trimming. The profile covers fewer than 200,000 clones, with around 82% appearing a single time and 3.5% to 4% taken by the ten largest. The sequenced sample was PBMCs or T cells enriched from blood (not recorded which). The receptor was isolated from a woman in her forties or fifties in a cohort exposed to, infected with or recovered from COVID-19 (not recorded which).

The CDR3 spells CASSPTGGSYNEQFF. CDR3 bases: TGTGCCAGCAGTCCAACAGGGGGGTCCTACAATGAGCAGTTCTTC. V and J are TRBV28 and TRBJ2-1, with 8 bases aligning to TRBD1. The CDR3 contains 15 residues. V shed 5 bases, J shed 1 base, and the junction held 4 bases outside the gene matches. Germline CDR1 MDHEN, CDR2 SYDVKM. Full variable domain (outside the CDR3, taken from reference TRBV28 and TRBJ2-1): DVKVTQSSRYLVKRTGEKVFLECVQDMDHENMFWYRQDPGLGLRLIYFSYDVKMKEKGDIPEGYSVSREKKERFSLILESASTNQTSMYLCASSPTGGSYNEQFFGPGTRLTVL.